The 28 T cell receptor beta chains listed next were all sequenced from one sample in a study of patients and donors after allogeneic stem cell transplantation (dated by TCRdb to about 2020). Library prep was done by RT-PCR. The instrument given in TCRdb is NextSeq 550. TCRdb reanalyzed the raw reads on its own, using fastp at Q25 for trimming and MiXCR for clone calling, and kept in-frame beta chains. Rows with a matching CDR3 protein are joined into one entry that keeps the most common DNA and genes. The sample profile shows 900,000 to 1,000,000 distinct CDR3 sequences; more than 15% of them were found once. The ten most abundant clones make up roughly 6.4% of the sample. Material: blood, either unsorted or a sorted T cell fraction (not recorded which). The receptors were sampled from a human donor who was either an allogeneic HSCT recipient or a stem cell or donor lymphocyte infusion donor (not recorded which). It is not recorded whose cells these are; they may come from a transplant donor.

This clonotype showed up just a few times. CDR3 amino acids: CASSNARLNIQYF. DNA of the CDR3: TGTGCCAGCAGCAATGCTAGGCTAAACATTCAGTACTTC. This chain connects TRBV9 to TRBJ2-4; no reliable D call. V was pared by 4 bases and J by 6 bases, with 11 bases between. CDR1 and CDR2 (germline): SGDLS, YYNGEE. CDR3 size: 13 residues.

The chain is built from TRBV20-1 and TRBJ2-1; tentative D call: TRBD2 (6 bases). The CDR3 contains 12 residues. Germline assignment: CDR1 DFQATT and CDR2 SNEGSKA (reference sequence). Trimming removed 7 bases from V and 1 base from J, with 8 bases in between. The CDR3 is CSGGGSYNEQFF. Written as DNA, the CDR3 is TGCAGTGGTGGGGGGTCCTACAATGAGCAGTTCTTC.

In this sample, this clonotype turned up a few times. The chain combines TRBV5-1 with TRBJ1-4; 8 bases map to TRBD1. The CDR3 runs to 14 residues. V was clipped by 7 bases and J by 8 bases; unmatched bases: 10. Germline V gene sequence: CDR1 SGHRS, CDR2 YFSETQ. Written as DNA, the CDR3 is TGCGCCAGCGCAAATGACAGGGGTGGCGAAAAACTGTTTTTT. The encoded protein is CASANDRGGEKLFF.

The rearrangement links TRBV19 to TRBJ2-1; 7 nucleotides match TRBD2. The germline gives CDR1 LNHDA, CDR2 SQIVND (reference sequence). The V and J ends lost 9 bases and 7 bases, in that order; junction bases with no gene match: 15. The CDR3 loop spans 15 amino acids. The CDR3 bases are TGTGCCAGCAACCCCCTGGGGGAGGGGCATAATGAGCAGTTCTTC. It yields the protein CASNPLGEGHNEQFF.

This clonotype occurred a few times. The rearrangement joins TRBV25-1 to TRBJ1-5; D unresolved. CDR3 size: 17 residues. The V gene's germline CDR1 is MGHDK and CDR2 SYGVNS. The germline V and J ends were trimmed by 2 bases and 0 bases, with 14 bases remaining between them. The CDR3 sequence is CASSEGHSLTSNQPQHF. Written as DNA, the CDR3 is TGTGCCAGCAGTGAAGGTCACAGCTTGACTAGCAATCAGCCCCAGCATTTT.

In this sample, this clonotype turned up many times. The V and J genes are TRBV7-9 and TRBJ2-2; 7 nucleotides align to TRBD1. Germline CDR1 reads SEHNR; CDR2 reads FQNEAQ (reference sequence). With V trimmed by 6 bases and J by 11 bases, 15 bases remained unmatched. The CDR3 sequence is 15 residues long. The CDR3 is CASRPRDRKLPELFF. DNA for the CDR3: TGTGCCAGCAGACCTAGGGACAGAAAACTTCCCGAGCTGTTTTTT.

This clonotype was seen ten or more times. The chain carries TRBV5-6 and TRBJ2-7, with TRBD2 identical over 7 bases. The CDR3 is 14 amino acids. Germline assignment: CDR1 SGHDT and CDR2 YYEEEE. V lost 2 bases, J lost 3 bases, and 5 bases stayed unmatched. CDR3 DNA sequence: TGTGCCAGCAGCTTTGGACTAGGCAACTACGAGCAGTACTTC. Its translation is CASSFGLGNYEQYF.

The gene calls are TRBV11-2 and TRBJ2-6; D remains unclear. The germline V gene encodes CDR1 SGHAT and CDR2 FQNNGV. With 1 base removed from V and 2 bases from J, the gap between germline ends came to 6 bases. This CDR3 contains 15 residues. DNA of the CDR3: TGTGCCAGCAGCTTAGGAGTGACTGGGGCCAACGTCCTGACTTTC. Translated, it gives CASSLGVTGANVLTF. The variable domain in full, completed from reference TRBV11-2 and TRBJ2-6, reads EAGVAQSPRYKIIEKRQSVAFWCNPISGHATLYWYQQILGQGPKLLIQFQNNGVVDDSQLPKDRFSAERLKGVDSTLKIQPAKLEDSAVYLCASSLGVTGANVLTFGAGSRLTVL.

This clonotype was seen repeatedly, ten times or more. The chain uses TRBV5-1 and TRBJ2-3, with 8 bases lining up with TRBD2. The CDR3 totals 17 residues. V dropped 1 base and J dropped 3; count of bases not matched to a gene: 10. Germline assignment: CDR1 SGHRS and CDR2 YFSETQ. CDR3 region: CASSLYPTGGLTDTQYF. The CDR3 region has the DNA TGCGCCAGCAGCTTGTACCCCACGGGAGGGTTGACAGATACGCAGTATTTT.

This clonotype was seen ten or more times. The gene calls are TRBV20-1 and TRBJ1-5; D possibly corresponds to TRBD1 (6 bases). V was cut by 6 bases and J by 3 bases, with 9 bases left in between. The CDR3 extends over 12 amino acids. Germline CDR1 DFQATT, CDR2 SNEGSKA (reference sequence). The CDR3 spells CSAGTNNQPQHF. The CDR3 nucleotides read TGCAGTGCCGGGACAAACAATCAGCCCCAGCATTTT.

This clonotype was seen many times. V is TRBV29-1 and J is TRBJ2-1; TRBD2 matches 10 bases. Germline loops: CDR1 SQVTM, CDR2 ANQGSEA. The CDR3 extends over 13 amino acids. V was pared by 3 bases and J by 9 bases, with 5 bases of the junction left unmatched. For the CDR3, the DNA is TGCAGCGTTGATACTAGCGGGATGGGTGAGCAGTTCTTC. Protein: CSVDTSGMGEQFF.

A few counts support this clonotype. The V and J genes are TRBV5-5 and TRBJ2-7, with 8 bases aligning to TRBD1. The V and J ends lost 5 bases and 0 bases, in that order; junction bases with no gene match: 4. From germline, CDR1 is SGHKS and CDR2 YYEKEE (reference sequence). CDR3 length: 14 residues. The CDR3 sequence is CASRSTGDSYEQYF. CDR3 nucleotide sequence: TGTGCCAGCAGGTCGACAGGGGACTCCTACGAGCAGTACTTC.

This clonotype has a handful of counts. The V call is TRBV5-1, the J call TRBJ2-2, with 13 bases aligning to TRBD2. Germline assignment: CDR1 SGHRS and CDR2 YFSETQ. V trimming: 4 bases; J trimming: 6 bases; junction bases outside the gene matches: 6. This CDR3 contains 16 residues. The CDR3 region has the DNA TGCGCCAGCAGCCAGAGACTAGCGGGGGGTCCCGGGGAGCTGTTTTTT. Protein: CASSQRLAGGPGELFF.

This clonotype was observed a handful of times. The chain joins TRBV6-1 to TRBJ1-6, with 8 bases identical to TRBD1. Per the germline V gene, CDR1 is MNHNS and CDR2 is SASEGT. J was trimmed by 8 bases and V by 5 bases; bases with no gene match: 8. This CDR3 region has 15 residues. The CDR3 DNA sequence: TGTGCCAGCAGTCCCCGGGACAGGAAACATTCACCCCTCCACTTT. It is translated as CASSPRDRKHSPLHF.

The chain is built from TRBV5-1 and TRBJ2-1; D unclear. The CDR3 has 14 residues. With 5 bases removed from V and 3 bases from J, the gap between germline ends came to 12 bases. Germline CDR1 SGHRS, CDR2 YFSETQ. CDR3 amino acids: CASRLGKFYNEQFF. The DNA for the CDR3 is TGCGCCAGCAGACTCGGCAAATTCTACAATGAGCAGTTCTTC.

The V gene is TRBV5-4, the J gene TRBJ2-7; D is unresolved. Trimming removed 4 bases at V and 2 bases at J, with 10 bases between. The CDR3 length is 13 residues. Per germline, CDR1 SGHNT and CDR2 YYREEE (reference sequence). CDR3 nucleotide sequence: TGTGCCAGCAGCCCTGCTAGTCCCTACGAGCAGTACTTC. It codes for CASSPASPYEQYF.

The chain joins TRBV11-1 to TRBJ2-1; 7 bases are a match to TRBD1. The length of the CDR3 is 14 residues. The germline V gene encodes CDR1 SGHAT and CDR2 FQDESV (reference sequence). V was clipped by 5 bases and J by 5 bases; unmatched bases: 6. The CDR3 nucleotides are TGTGCCAGCAGCGTAGACAGGGCCAACAATGAGCAGTTCTTC. Its translation: CASSVDRANNEQFF.

V and J are TRBV6-1 and TRBJ1-1, with D perhaps matching TRBD1 (5 bases). This CDR3 contains 14 residues. Germline V CDR1 and CDR2: MNHNS, SASEGT. Trimming stripped 5 bases from V and 6 bases from J, with 16 bases between. The CDR3 region has the DNA TGTGCCAGCAGTCCTAGACAGACTAGGGCTGAAGCTTTCTTT. It yields the protein CASSPRQTRAEAFF.

This clonotype was found a few times. The chain employs TRBV20-1 and TRBJ2-7; D is ambiguous. This CDR3 comprises 12 residues. Trimming took off 1 base at V and 2 bases at J, with 6 bases between the two ends. In germline, CDR1 is DFQATT, CDR2 SNEGSKA (reference sequence). The CDR3 protein is CSARGDTYEQYF. For the CDR3, the DNA is TGCAGTGCTAGAGGTGATACCTACGAGCAGTACTTC.

A word on this clonotype: At one end, the junction sequence differs from germline, possibly due to a read error. V is TRBV12-3 or TRBV12-4 and J is TRBJ1-3; D is unclear. This CDR3 has 11 amino acids. CDR3 region: CASSLGARAGF. The CDR3 DNA reads TGTGCCAGCAGTTTAGGTGCACGCGCTGGTTTT.

The sample holds a few counts of this clonotype. This chain uses TRBV24-1 with TRBJ2-1; the D gene is possibly TRBD2 (6 bases). CDR1 is KGHDR, CDR2 SFDVKD, per germline. The CDR3 contains 15 residues. V lost 2 bases, J lost 6 bases, and 13 bases lay in between. Here the CDR3 reads CATSDSGLTRNEQFF. The CDR3 coding sequence is TGTGCCACCAGTGATTCAGGACTAACGCGCAATGAGCAGTTCTTC.

This chain links TRBV9 with TRBJ2-2; 10 bases are a match to TRBD2. Trimming at V came to 7 bases and at J to 0 bases, leaving 9 bases not matched to a gene. The CDR3 runs 17 residues. Germline V CDR1 and CDR2: SGDLS, YYNGEE. The CDR3 DNA follows: TGTGCCAGCTCCCTAGCGGGGGTCTCCGCGAACACCGGGGAGCTGTTTTTT. Amino acid sequence: CASSLAGVSANTGELFF.

This clonotype was observed many times. At one boundary the junction diverges from the germline segment, which might be a read error. This chain links TRBV7-7 with TRBJ2-3; D is uncertain. The CDR3 has 13 amino acids. Germline assignment: CDR1 SSHAT and CDR2 FNYEAQ (reference sequence). CDR3 sequence (DNA): TGTGCTAGCAGCTTAATTAAGACAGATACGCAGTATTTT. Amino acids: CASSLIKTDTQYF.

This sequence joins TRBV7-2 and TRBJ1-5; D not resolved. Germline lookup yields CDR1 SGHTA and CDR2 FQGNSA. This CDR3 spans 13 amino acids. V lost 5 bases and J lost 4, with 9 bases in between. CDR3 sequence (DNA): TGTGCCAGCAGCGATCAGAGTAATCAGCCCCAGCATTTT. Protein: CASSDQSNQPQHF.

The chain employs TRBV6-2 or TRBV6-3 and TRBJ2-1, with D possibly matching TRBD1 (5 bases). Trimming removed 2 bases from V and 8 bases from J, with 16 bases in between. The CDR3 spans 15 residues. Germline V gives CDR1 MNHEY, CDR2 SVGEGT. For the CDR3, the DNA is TGTGCCAGCAGTTACACTTTTCAGGGAAAGTATGAGCAGTTCTTC. Its protein is CASSYTFQGKYEQFF.

J is TRBJ2-1 and V is TRBV9; no clear D gene. Trimming removed 4 bases at V and 7 bases at J, with 21 bases between. CDR1 SGDLS and CDR2 YYNGEE come from the germline V gene. The CDR3 is made up of 16 amino acids. The CDR3 DNA is TGTGCCAGCAGCCCCCCTGGCGTGGGGTTGGGTAATGAGCAGTTCTTC. Translating it yields CASSPPGVGLGNEQFF.

The CDR3 sequence is CASSSYLGNGYNEQFF. As DNA, the CDR3 is TGTGCCAGCAGCTCATACCTCGGTAACGGCTACAATGAGCAGTTCTTC. The chain is built from TRBV7-9 and TRBJ2-1; no definite D call. V gave up 4 bases and J gave up 3 bases, with 16 bases separating them. CDR3 length: 16 residues. CDR1 SEHNR and CDR2 FQNEAQ come from the germline V gene (reference sequence).

This chain links TRBV9 with TRBJ2-1; D unclear. The V gene's germline CDR1 is SGDLS and CDR2 YYNGEE. Trimming took 4 bases from V and 6 from J, leaving 11 bases between them. The CDR3 loop spans 13 amino acids. DNA of the CDR3: TGTGCCAGCAGCCCCTCGAATTCCAATGAGCAGTTCTTC. Protein product: CASSPSNSNEQFF.